The sequence of this T cell receptor (beta chain) was determined in a study of beta chain features in type 1 diabetes. Study-level results: Shortening of TCRB CDR3s, moderate but significant, appeared in all four CD4+ subsets of Type 1 diabetes patients.

Isolated RNA was reverse transcribed in full, so expressed TCRB transcripts were sequenced. Sequenced by immunoSEQ multiplex PCR; TCRdb stores in-frame clones only, minus some. The table records about 740,000 clones, around 15% of them present only once. The table lists this clone with a few counts. The antigen remains undetermined. The CDR3 is made up of 15 amino acids. The V end was cut by 4 bases, the J end by 1 base, with 11 bases between. Germline CDR1 and CDR2: SEHNR and FQNEAQ (reference sequence). The J gene is TRBJ2-4, the V gene TRBV7-9, with D possibly TRBD1 on 6 matching bases. Sequenced: naive CD4+ T cells from blood. The receptor's source is a man between 18 and 29 years old with type 1 diabetes. The CDR3 sequence is CASSSTTGAKNIQYF. CDR3 nucleotides: TGTGCCAGCAGCTCTACAACAGGGGCCAAAAACATTCAGTACTTC.